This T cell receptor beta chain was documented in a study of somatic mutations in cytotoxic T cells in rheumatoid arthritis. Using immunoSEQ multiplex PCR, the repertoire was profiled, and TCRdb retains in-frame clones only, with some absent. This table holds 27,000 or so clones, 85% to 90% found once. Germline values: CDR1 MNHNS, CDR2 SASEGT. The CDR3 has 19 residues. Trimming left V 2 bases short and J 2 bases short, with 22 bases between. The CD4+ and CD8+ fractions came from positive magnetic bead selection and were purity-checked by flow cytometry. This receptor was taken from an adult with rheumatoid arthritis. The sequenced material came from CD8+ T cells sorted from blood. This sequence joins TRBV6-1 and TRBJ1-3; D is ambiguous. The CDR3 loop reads CASSETDRAAQNAGNTIYF. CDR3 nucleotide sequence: TGTGCCAGCAGTGAAACAGACCGGGCCGCCCAAAATGCTGGAAACACCATATATTTT.